These 5 T cell receptor beta chains were all obtained from the same sample, sequenced in a study of T cells after yellow fever vaccination. Each CDR3 protein is one row after TCRdb ran MiXCR on the 5' RACE reads. The sample records approximately 550,000 distinct CDR3 sequences, around 21% being singletons. The material was PBMCs, obtained 15 days after the yellow fever booster vaccination. These receptors all come from a man aged 25 to 40 who received the YFV17D yellow fever vaccine.

The chain couples TRBV5-4 to TRBJ2-7, with 10 bases identical to TRBD2. The germline CDR1 and CDR2 sequences are SGHNT and YYREEE (reference sequence). This CDR3 has 16 residues. V was pared by 4 bases and J by 5 bases, with 12 bases of the junction left unmatched. The CDR3 spells CASSPLAGTTLNEQYF. The CDR3 DNA is TGTGCCAGCAGCCCACTAGCGGGAACGACTCTGAACGAGCAGTACTTC.

There are a few counts of this clonotype. The CDR3 reads CASSLTGTGTNEKLFF. CDR3 in DNA: TGTGCCAGCAGCTTAACAGGGACAGGAACTAATGAAAAACTGTTTTTT. This sequence joins TRBV7-9 and TRBJ1-4, with 8 bases lining up with TRBD1. The ends lost 2 bases at V and 1 base at J; junction bases unmatched: 3. Germline CDR1 reads SEHNR; CDR2 reads FQNEAQ (reference sequence). The CDR3 spans 16 residues.

The chain joins TRBV3-1 to TRBJ2-3, with TRBD2 matching 7 bases. This CDR3 has 18 residues. J lost 1 base, V lost 2 bases, and 12 bases had no gene match. Per germline, CDR1 LGHDT and CDR2 YNNKEL (reference sequence). CDR3 in DNA: TGTGCCAGCAGCCAACCTTTTAGCGGTCTAGCGGGCACAGATACGCAGTATTTT. Its protein is CASSQPFSGLAGTDTQYF.

The J gene is TRBJ2-7, the V gene TRBV18; no reliable D call. This CDR3 is built from 14 residues. V lost 2 bases, J lost 6 bases, and 14 bases lay in between. The germline V gene encodes CDR1 KGHSH and CDR2 LQKENI. Here the CDR3 DNA reads TGTGCCAGCTCACCATCAAGAGACAAAGGCGAGCAGTACTTC. Translating it yields CASSPSRDKGEQYF. The full variable domain, with the rest looked up from reference TRBV18 and TRBJ2-7, is NAGVMQNPRHLVRRRGQEARLRCSPMKGHSHVYWYRQLPEEGLKFMVYLQKENIIDESGMPKERFSAEFPKEGPSILRIQQVVRGDSAAYFCASSPSRDKGEQYFGPGTRLTVT.

The chain combines TRBV20-1 with TRBJ2-2; 7 nucleotides match TRBD2. This CDR3 region has 14 residues. The germline V gene encodes CDR1 DFQATT and CDR2 SNEGSKA (reference sequence). V shed 3 bases and J 4 bases; nucleotides not matched to a gene: 5. The DNA for the CDR3 is TGCAGTGCTAGGGGGGGGGAGAGCACCGGGGAGCTGTTTTTT. This sequence encodes CSARGGESTGELFF.